This TCR beta chain was identified during a study of spatial heterogeneity in lung cancer. Study-wide context: Tumor-region TCR transcript counts correlated strongly with a T cell module score from matched bulk RNA-seq. An average of more than ten raw reads was observed per unique TCR and UMI combination.

Findings of the study overall: Counts of expanded alpha and beta TCRs within tumors tracked the tumor nonsynonymous mutation count.

All TCR cDNA molecules were individually tagged with a unique molecular identifier. From the 5' RACE reads, TCRdb called clonotypes with MiXCR, one entry per CDR3 protein. The table lists 15,000 to 20,000 distinct CDR3 sequences, approximately 9.6% of them singletons. This clonotype was seen many times. The antigen is undetermined. A library made for alpha chains picked up this beta chain off target, so its size means little. Time point meaning: sample taken at primary tumor resection. The authors sequenced whole RNA from tumor, nontumor lung or frozen PBMC without sorting. The clonotype originates from a female donor with early-stage non-small cell lung cancer. Specimen: lung tumor tissue, collected at surgery.

The CDR3 protein is CASSVAQTVTQYF. DNA for the CDR3: TGTGCCAGCTCAGTCGCGCAAACCGTTACGCAGTATTTT. The genes are TRBV18 and TRBJ2-3; D gene unclear. This CDR3 contains 13 residues. The ends were cut back, 5 bases at V and 8 bases at J, with 14 bases in the middle. Per germline, CDR1 KGHSH and CDR2 LQKENI.